This paragraph covers one T cell receptor (beta chain) sequence. Its antigen is not known. The sample belongs to a study of T cell repertoires in cytomegalovirus infection. Trimming cost V 6 bases and J 0 bases, with 18 bases left between them. CDR3 length equals 17 residues. From germline, CDR1 is MDHEN and CDR2 SYDVKM. TCRdb re-analysed the reads in MiXCR, keeping a single row per CDR3 protein. The top ten hold around 12% of the sample, which has about 830,000 distinct CDR3 sequences, 32% seen once. This specimen was cultured CD8+ T cells from PBMCs, taken from culture after CMV antigen stimulation. This receptor was identified in a human donor in good health (CMV status not recorded). Some clones in this sample may be carry-over from other donors' samples. This chain uses TRBV28 with TRBJ1-5; a weak D match, TRBD1 (5 bases). For the CDR3, the DNA is TGTGCCAGCAGCCCTACCTGGGGGGGGTATAGCAATCAGCCCCAGCATTTT. This gives the protein CASSPTWGGYSNQPQHF.